The entry that follows covers one TCR beta chain sequence. Antigen unknown. With 60 Vbeta and 13 Jbeta primers, the PCR was carried out. TCRdb keeps only in-frame clones here, not all; method: immunoSEQ multiplex PCR. The repertoire holds about 190,000 clones, with around 87% as singletons. After removal of 5 bases from V and 1 base from J, the junction contained 11 bases not matched to a gene. The CDR3 loop spans 17 amino acids. CDR1 is MDHEN, CDR2 SYDVKM, per germline. This record comes from a study of cytomegalovirus exposure and HLA in healthy donors. General study findings and limits: Analyses of presence/absence relied on an assumption of roughly uniform sequencing depth across donors. Later analysis revealed greater clonal expansion in HLA-associated TCR beta chains than in equally common others. A later analysis found that most CMV-associated TCR beta chains appeared HLA-restricted.

Unrecorded immune exposure was likely among donors, who were nominally healthy when sampled. This sequence was found in a boy between 2 and 10 years old in good health and CMV-seronegative. The chain is built from TRBV28 and TRBJ1-3, with TRBD1 matching 7 bases. Sample: PBMCs. This chain's CDR3 is CASSLTGVDRSGNTIYF. The CDR3 DNA sequence: TGTGCCAGCAGTCTTACAGGGGTCGACCGTTCTGGAAACACCATATATTTT.